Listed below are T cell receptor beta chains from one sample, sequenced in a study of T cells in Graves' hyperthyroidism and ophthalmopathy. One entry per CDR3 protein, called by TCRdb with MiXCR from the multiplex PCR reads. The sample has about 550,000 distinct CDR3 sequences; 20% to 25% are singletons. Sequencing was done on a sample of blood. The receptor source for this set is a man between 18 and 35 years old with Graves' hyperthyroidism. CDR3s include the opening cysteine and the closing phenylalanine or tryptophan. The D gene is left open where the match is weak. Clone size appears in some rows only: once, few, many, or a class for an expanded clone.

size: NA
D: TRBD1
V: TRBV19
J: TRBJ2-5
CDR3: CASSVTGGFETQYF
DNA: TGTGCCAGTAGTGTAACAGGGGGCTTTGAGACCCAGTACTTC

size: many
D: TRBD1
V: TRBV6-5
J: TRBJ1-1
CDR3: CASSYTGTGNEAFF
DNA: TGTGCCAGCAGTTACACAGGGACAGGAAACGAAGCTTTCTTT

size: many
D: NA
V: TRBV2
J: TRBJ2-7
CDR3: CASPARAQGSHEQYF
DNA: TGTGCCAGCCCAGCGAGGGCCCAGGGTTCCCACGAGCAGTACTTC

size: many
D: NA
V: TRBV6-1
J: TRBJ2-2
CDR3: CAISPGQYTGELFF
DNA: TGTGCCATTTCTCCGGGGCAATACACCGGGGAGCTGTTTTTT

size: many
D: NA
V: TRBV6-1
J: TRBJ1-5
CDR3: CASSPGQNNQPQHF
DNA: TGTGCCAGCAGTCCCGGACAGAACAATCAGCCCCAGCATTTT

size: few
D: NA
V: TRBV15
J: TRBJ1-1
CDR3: CATSRDQRGVDTEAFF
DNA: TGTGCCACCAGCAGAGATCAGCGGGGGGTGGACACTGAAGCTTTCTTT

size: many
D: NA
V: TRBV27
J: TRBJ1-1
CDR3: CASSLFMNTEAFF
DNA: TGTGCCAGCAGTTTATTCATGAACACTGAAGCTTTCTTT

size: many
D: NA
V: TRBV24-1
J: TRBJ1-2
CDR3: CATSDGQGINYGYTF
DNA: TGTGCCACCAGTGACGGGCAGGGGATTAACTATGGCTACACCTTC

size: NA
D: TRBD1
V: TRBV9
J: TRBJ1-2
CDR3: CASSVLGAGGLRYGYTF
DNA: TGTGCCAGCAGCGTCCTAGGGGCAGGGGGGCTGAGATATGGCTACACCTTC

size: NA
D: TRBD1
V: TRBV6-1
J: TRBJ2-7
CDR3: CASSETETGAYEQYF
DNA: TGTGCCAGCAGTGAAACCGAGACAGGGGCCTACGAGCAGTACTTC

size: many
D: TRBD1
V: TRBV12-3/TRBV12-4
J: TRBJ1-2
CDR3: CASSSGQGAGGYTF
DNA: TGTGCCAGCAGTTCGGGACAGGGGGCAGGTGGCTACACCTTC

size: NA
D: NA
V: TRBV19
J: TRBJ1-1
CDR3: CASSINPRGDTEAFF
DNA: TGTGCCAGTAGTATAAATCCTAGGGGTGACACTGAAGCTTTCTTT

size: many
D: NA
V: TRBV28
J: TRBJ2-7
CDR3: CASSFSGLGTYEQYF
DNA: TGTGCCAGCAGTTTCTCCGGGCTGGGCACCTACGAGCAGTACTTC

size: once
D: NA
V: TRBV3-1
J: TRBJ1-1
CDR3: CASSELGQGMNTEAFF
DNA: TGTGCCAGCAGCGAACTGGGGCAGGGGATGAACACTGAAGCTTTCTTT

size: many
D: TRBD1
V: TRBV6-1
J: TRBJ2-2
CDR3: CASSHDRGMRTGELFF
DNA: TGTGCCAGCAGCCACGACAGGGGAATGAGAACCGGGGAGCTGTTTTTT

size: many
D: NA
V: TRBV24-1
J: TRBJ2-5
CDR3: CATSEHTSWGQETQYF
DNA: TGTGCCACCAGTGAACATACGTCTTGGGGTCAAGAGACCCAGTACTTC

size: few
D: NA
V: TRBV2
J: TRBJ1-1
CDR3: CASQGELNTEAFF
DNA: TGTGCCAGCCAAGGTGAACTGAACACTGAAGCTTTCTTT

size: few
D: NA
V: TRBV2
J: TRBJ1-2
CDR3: CASSDSGPGYTF
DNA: TGTGCCAGCAGTGATTCTGGGCCTGGCTACACCTTC

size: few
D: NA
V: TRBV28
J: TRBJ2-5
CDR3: CASWTDLQETQYF
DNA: TGTGCCAGTTGGACGGACTTGCAAGAGACCCAGTACTTC

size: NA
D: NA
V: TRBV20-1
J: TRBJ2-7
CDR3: CSARDGRQGNREQYF
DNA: TGCAGTGCTAGAGATGGGCGGCAGGGGAATCGCGAGCAGTACTTC

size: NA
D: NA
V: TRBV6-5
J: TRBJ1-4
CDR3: CASSYSMGPVEKLFF
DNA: TGTGCCAGCAGTTACTCGATGGGGCCCGTTGAAAAACTGTTTTTT

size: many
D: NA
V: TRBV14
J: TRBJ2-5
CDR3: CASSQQLGGQETQYF
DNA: TGTGCCAGCAGCCAACAATTGGGGGGACAAGAGACCCAGTACTTC

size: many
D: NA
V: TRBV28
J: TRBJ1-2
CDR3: CATQFIGSNYGYTF
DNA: TGTGCCACCCAGTTTATCGGGAGTAACTATGGCTACACCTTC

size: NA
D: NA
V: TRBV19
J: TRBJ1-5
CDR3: CASSIAGWDQPQHF
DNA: TGTGCCAGTAGTATAGCAGGGTGGGATCAGCCCCAGCATTTT

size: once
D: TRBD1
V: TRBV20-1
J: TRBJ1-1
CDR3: CSAREGTDITEAFF
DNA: TGCAGTGCTAGAGAAGGGACAGATATCACTGAAGCTTTCTTT

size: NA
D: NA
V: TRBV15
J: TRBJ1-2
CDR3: CATSSGPTNYGYTF
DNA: TGTGCCACCAGCAGTGGCCCAACTAACTATGGCTACACCTTC

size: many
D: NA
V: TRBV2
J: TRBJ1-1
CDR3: CASSETTVSVTEAFF
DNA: TGTGCCAGCAGTGAAACGACAGTTTCTGTCACTGAAGCTTTCTTT

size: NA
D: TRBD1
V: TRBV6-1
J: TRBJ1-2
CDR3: CASRPGQGWYGYTF
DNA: TGTGCCAGCCGACCGGGACAGGGGTGGTATGGCTACACCTTC

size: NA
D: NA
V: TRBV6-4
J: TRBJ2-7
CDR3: CASSVSSGGARSYEQYF
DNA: TGTGCCAGCAGTGTCTCCAGCGGCGGCGCGCGATCCTACGAGCAGTACTTC

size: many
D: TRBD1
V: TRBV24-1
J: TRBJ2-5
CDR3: CATNAGGDAQETQYF
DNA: TGTGCCACCAATGCAGGGGGTGACGCACAAGAGACCCAGTACTTC

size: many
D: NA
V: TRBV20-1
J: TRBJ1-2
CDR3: CSAVRLIGYTF
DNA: TGCAGTGCCGTAAGATTAATCGGCTACACCTTC

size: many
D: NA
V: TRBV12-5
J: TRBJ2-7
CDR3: CASGWTDFNEQYF
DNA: TGTGCTAGTGGTTGGACGGACTTCAACGAGCAGTACTTC

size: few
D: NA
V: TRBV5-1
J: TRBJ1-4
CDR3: CASSLSEMREKLFF
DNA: TGCGCCAGCAGCTTGTCGGAAATGAGGGAAAAACTGTTTTTT

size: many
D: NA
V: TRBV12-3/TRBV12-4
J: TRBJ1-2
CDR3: CASSLIGVTNYGYTF
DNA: TGTGCCAGCAGTTTAATAGGTGTCACTAACTATGGCTACACCTTC

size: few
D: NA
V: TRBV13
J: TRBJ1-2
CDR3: CASSLDGTVYGYTF
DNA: TGTGCCAGCAGCTTAGATGGCACAGTATATGGCTACACCTTC

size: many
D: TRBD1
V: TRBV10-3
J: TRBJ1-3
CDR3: CATQGAAGNTIYF
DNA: TGTGCCACCCAGGGGGCAGCTGGAAACACCATATATTTT

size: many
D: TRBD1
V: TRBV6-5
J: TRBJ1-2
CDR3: CASSYSTDRADYGYTF
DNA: TGTGCCAGCAGTTACTCGACTGACAGGGCTGACTATGGCTACACCTTC

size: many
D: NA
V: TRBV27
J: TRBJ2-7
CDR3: CASSPGTSSSYEQYF
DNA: TGTGCCAGCAGTCCAGGTACATCATCATCCTACGAGCAGTACTTC

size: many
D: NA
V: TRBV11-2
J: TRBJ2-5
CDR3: CASSLRWSEETQYF
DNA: TGTGCCAGCAGCTTAAGGTGGAGCGAAGAGACCCAGTACTTC

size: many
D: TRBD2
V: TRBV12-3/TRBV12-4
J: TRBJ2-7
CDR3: CASSNSGGVYEQYF
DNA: TGTGCCAGCAGCAATAGCGGGGGGGTCTACGAGCAGTACTTC

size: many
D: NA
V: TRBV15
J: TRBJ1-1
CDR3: CATSREVLEAEAFF
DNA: TGTGCCACCAGCAGAGAGGTCCTAGAAGCTGAAGCTTTCTTT

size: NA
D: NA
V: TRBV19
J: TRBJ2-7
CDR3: CASSAVYEQYF
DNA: TGTGCCAGTAGTGCAGTCTACGAGCAGTACTTC